The 4 T cell receptor beta chains below were found in one sample sequenced in a study of cytomegalovirus exposure and HLA in healthy donors. 60 Vbeta and 13 Jbeta primers were used in PCR. TCRdb's table, derived via immunoSEQ multiplex PCR, lists solely in-frame clones and lacks some. The sample carries more than 80,000 clones, around 86% recorded once. Input material: PBMCs. These receptors were taken from a man aged 25 to 45 in good health and CMV-seropositive.

This chain uses TRBV6-1 with TRBJ2-1; 8 bases match TRBD1. CDR1 is MNHNS and CDR2 is SASEGT in the germline V gene. This CDR3 comprises 12 residues. V trimming: 4 bases; J trimming: 9 bases; junction bases outside the gene matches: 2. Written as DNA, the CDR3 is TGTGCCAGCAGTGGCACAGGGGGTGAGCAGTTCTTC. Protein product: CASSGTGGEQFF.

Details on this clone: Other DNA sequences in the sample encode the same CDR3. This rearrangement joins TRBV15 to TRBJ2-1, with a tentative D call TRBD2 (5 bases). Per germline, CDR1 LNHNV and CDR2 YYDKDF (reference sequence). The V end lost 2 bases, the J end lost 8 bases, and 10 bases lay between the germline ends. The length of the CDR3 is 13 residues. For the CDR3, the DNA is TGTGCCACCAGCAGATATACTAGAGATGAGCAGTTCTTC. Amino acid sequence: CATSRYTRDEQFF.

This chain uses TRBV6-1 with TRBJ2-7, with D hard to call. Trimming pared 4 bases from V and 0 bases from J, leaving 10 bases between. The CDR3 spans 14 residues. Germline CDR1 MNHNS, CDR2 SASEGT. The DNA for the CDR3 is TGTGCCAGCAGTGCGCGGTACACCTCCTACGAGCAGTACTTC. As protein: CASSARYTSYEQYF.

V is TRBV21-1 and J is TRBJ1-5. TRBV21-1 constitutes a pseudogene. This CDR3 region has 14 residues. CDR3 protein: CASTSKWEGRPQHF. For the CDR3, the DNA is TGTGCCAGCACGTCAAAGTGGGAGGGGCGGCCCCAGCATTTT.